This T cell receptor beta chain was profiled in a study of cytomegalovirus exposure and HLA in healthy donors. As to this clone: The sample contains more than one DNA sequence encoding this CDR3.

Assay: immunoSEQ multiplex PCR; the TCRdb copy retains only in-frame clones and omits some. This sample has about 78,000 clones, with 90% to 96% found just once. The germline CDR1 and CDR2 sequences are GTSNPN and SVGIG (reference sequence). V lost 0 bases to trimming and J lost 2 bases, with 8 bases between them. The CDR3 totals 13 residues. This receptor was taken from a man between 18 and 35 years old in good health and CMV-seropositive. Sequencing used PBMCs. The gene calls are TRBV30 and TRBJ2-7; a possible D gene is TRBD2 (6 bases). This CDR3 is CAWSVSGAYEQYF. DNA of the CDR3: TGTGCCTGGAGTGTTTCGGGGGCCTACGAGCAGTACTTC.